The sample holds a few counts of the clone carrying this T cell receptor (beta chain). Primed by a sample-barcoded 5' primer and a J-beta primer mix, a second PCR proceeded for about 7 to 12 cycles. TCRdb ran MiXCR on the 5' RACE reads and lists one entry per CDR3 protein. This repertoire shows some 900,000 distinct CDR3 sequences, around 46% found once; its top ten account for under 15%. The data derive from a study of blood T cells in healthy people across ages. The CDR3 contains 15 residues. Germline CDR1 is LGHNA and CDR2 is YSLEER. Trimming stripped 0 bases from V and 1 base from J, with 9 bases between.

The clonotype was recovered from a man aged 25 to 45 in good health. J is TRBJ1-1 and V is TRBV4-3, with D maybe TRBD1 (5 bases). Source material: blood. The CDR3 here is CASSQDSGQNTEAFF. CDR3 coding DNA: TGCGCCAGCAGCCAAGATTCCGGACAGAACACTGAAGCTTTCTTT.